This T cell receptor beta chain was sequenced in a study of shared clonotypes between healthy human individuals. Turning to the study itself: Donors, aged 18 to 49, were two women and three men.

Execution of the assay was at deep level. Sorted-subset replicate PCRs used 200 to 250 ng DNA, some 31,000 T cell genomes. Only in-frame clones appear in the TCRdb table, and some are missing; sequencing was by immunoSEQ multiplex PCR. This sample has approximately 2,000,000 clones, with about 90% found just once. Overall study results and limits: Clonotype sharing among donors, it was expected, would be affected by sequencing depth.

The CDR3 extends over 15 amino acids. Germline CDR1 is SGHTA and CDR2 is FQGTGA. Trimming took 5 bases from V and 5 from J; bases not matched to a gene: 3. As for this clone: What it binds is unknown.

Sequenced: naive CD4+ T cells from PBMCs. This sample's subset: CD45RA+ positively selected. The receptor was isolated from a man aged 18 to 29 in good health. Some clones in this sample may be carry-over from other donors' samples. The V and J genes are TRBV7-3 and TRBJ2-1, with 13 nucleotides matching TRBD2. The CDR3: CASSQGLAGNNEQFF. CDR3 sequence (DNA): TGTGCCAGCAGCCAGGGACTAGCGGGAAACAATGAGCAGTTCTTC.